The text below deals with one T cell receptor (beta chain). Its antigen remains unidentified. This record belongs to a study of post-analysis software for immune sequencing data. Background on the study: Recorded subtypes: relapsing-remitting, secondary progressive, progressive-relapsing; some patients unannotated. Study results and limitations: Multiple sclerosis patients had significantly lower normalized Chao1 diversity than controls. About five TRBV segments were more frequent in patients than controls; TRBV5-6, TRBV5-1 and TRBV20-1 belonged to this group.

CDR1 SGHTA and CDR2 FQGTGA come from the germline V gene. J gave up 0 bases and V 5 bases, and 19 bases lay outside the gene matches. This CDR3 has 21 residues. Tagging with unique molecular identifiers was a feature of the TCR beta cDNA libraries. Using its own MiXCR run on the PCR reads, TCRdb lists one record per CDR3 protein. The table records hundreds of thousands of distinct CDR3 sequences, 30% to 40% of them present only once. This clonotype was obtained from a girl aged 2-10 years with multiple sclerosis. The sequenced sample consisted of blood. The chain combines TRBV7-3 with TRBJ2-1; 10 bases agree with TRBD2. CDR3 nucleotides: TGTGCCAGCAGCCCTCACCCGTGGGGGACTAGCGATAGACACTCCTACAATGAGCAGTTCTTC. The encoded protein is CASSPHPWGTSDRHSYNEQFF. The complete variable domain, with remaining parts taken from reference TRBV7-3 and TRBJ2-1, reads GAGVSQTPSNKVTEKGKYVELRCDPISGHTALYWYRQSLGQGPEFLIYFQGTGAADDSGLPNDRFFAVRPEGSVSTLKIQRTERGDSAVYLCASSPHPWGTSDRHSYNEQFFGPGTRLTVL.